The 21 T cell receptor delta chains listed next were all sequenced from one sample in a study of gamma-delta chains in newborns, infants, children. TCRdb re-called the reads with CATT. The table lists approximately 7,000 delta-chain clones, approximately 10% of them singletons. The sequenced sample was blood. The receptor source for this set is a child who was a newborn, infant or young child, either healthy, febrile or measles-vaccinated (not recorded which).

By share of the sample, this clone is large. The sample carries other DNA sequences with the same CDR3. The CDR3 bases are TGTGCCTGTCCTTTACTGGGGATCTCTACCGATAAACTCATCTTT. Translation: CACPLLGISTDKLIF. V and J are TRDV2 and TRDJ1, with TRDD3 matching over 7 bases. Trimming cost V 6 bases and J 2 bases; bases outside gene matches: 11. Germline assignment: CDR1 GEAIGNYY and CDR2 EKD. CDR3 length equals 15 residues.

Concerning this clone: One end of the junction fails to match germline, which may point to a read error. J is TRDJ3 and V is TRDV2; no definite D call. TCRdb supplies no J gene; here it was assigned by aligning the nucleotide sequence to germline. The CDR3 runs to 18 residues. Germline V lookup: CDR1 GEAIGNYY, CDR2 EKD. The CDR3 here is CARDTAGSPAWDTRQMFF. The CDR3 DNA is TGTGCCCGTGACACGGCGGGGTCCCCCGCCTGGGACACCCGACAGATGTTTTTC.

The CDR3 nucleotides read TGTGCCTGTGACACCCCCCCTACGTCGGGGGATAAGGGGCACCGGGACACCCGACAGATGTTTTTC. Amino acid sequence: CACDTPPTSGDKGHRDTRQMFF. The chain recombines TRDV2 with TRDJ3, with 8 bases matching TRDD3. The J gene was not available in TCRdb and was assigned here by matching the DNA to germline segments. This CDR3 comprises 22 residues. The germline CDR1 and CDR2 sequences are GEAIGNYY and EKD. V shed 0 bases and J 5 bases; nucleotides not matched to a gene: 20.

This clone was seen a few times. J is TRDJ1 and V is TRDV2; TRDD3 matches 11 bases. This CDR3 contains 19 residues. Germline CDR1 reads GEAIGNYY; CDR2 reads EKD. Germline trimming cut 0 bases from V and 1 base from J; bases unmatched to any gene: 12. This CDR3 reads CACDTFPYWGILSTDKLIF. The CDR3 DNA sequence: TGTGCCTGTGACACCTTCCCCTACTGGGGGATATTATCCACCGATAAACTCATCTTT.

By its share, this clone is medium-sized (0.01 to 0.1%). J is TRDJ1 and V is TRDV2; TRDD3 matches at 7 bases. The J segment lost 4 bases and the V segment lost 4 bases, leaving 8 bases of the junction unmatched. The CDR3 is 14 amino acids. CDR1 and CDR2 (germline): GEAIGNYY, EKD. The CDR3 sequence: CACDTLGKSDKLIF. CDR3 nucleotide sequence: TGTGCCTGTGATACACTGGGGAAGAGCGATAAACTCATCTTT.

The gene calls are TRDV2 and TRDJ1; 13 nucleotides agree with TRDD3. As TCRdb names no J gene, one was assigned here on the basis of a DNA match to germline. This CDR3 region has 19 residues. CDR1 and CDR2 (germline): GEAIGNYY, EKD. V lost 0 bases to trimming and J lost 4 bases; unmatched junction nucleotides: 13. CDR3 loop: CACDTLTGGYALEFDKLIF. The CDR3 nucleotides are TGTGCCTGTGACACCCTAACTGGGGGATACGCGCTTGAATTCGATAAACTCATCTTT.

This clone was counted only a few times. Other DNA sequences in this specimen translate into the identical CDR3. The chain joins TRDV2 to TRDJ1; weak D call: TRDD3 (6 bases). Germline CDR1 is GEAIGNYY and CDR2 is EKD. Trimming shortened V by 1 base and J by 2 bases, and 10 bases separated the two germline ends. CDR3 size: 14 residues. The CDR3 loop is CACDTMGVTDKLIF. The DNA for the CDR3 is TGTGCCTGTGACACGATGGGGGTGACCGATAAACTCATCTTT.

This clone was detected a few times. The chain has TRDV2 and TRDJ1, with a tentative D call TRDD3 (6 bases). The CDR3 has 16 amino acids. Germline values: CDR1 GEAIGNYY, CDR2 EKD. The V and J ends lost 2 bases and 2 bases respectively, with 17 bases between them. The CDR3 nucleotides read TGTGCCTGTGACAAATTGGGGGCCGGTTGGACCGATAAACTCATCTTT. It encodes CACDKLGAGWTDKLIF.

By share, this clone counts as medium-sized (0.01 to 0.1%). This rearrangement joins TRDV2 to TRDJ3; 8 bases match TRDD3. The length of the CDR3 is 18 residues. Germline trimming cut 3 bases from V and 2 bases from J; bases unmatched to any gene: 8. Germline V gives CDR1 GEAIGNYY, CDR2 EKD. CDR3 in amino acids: CACDPLLGVTWDTRQMFF. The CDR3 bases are TGTGCCTGTGACCCTTTACTGGGGGTTACCTGGGACACCCGACAGATGTTTTTC.

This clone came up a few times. The CDR3 DNA reads as TGTGCCTGTGACGTACTGGGGGGCCTCTACACCGATAAACTCATCTTT. Its translation: CACDVLGGLYTDKLIF. The gene calls are TRDV2 and TRDJ1; TRDD3 matches 8 bases. This CDR3 is built from 16 residues. The germline CDR1 and CDR2 sequences are GEAIGNYY and EKD. Trimming at V came to 3 bases and at J to 0 bases, leaving 8 bases not matched to a gene.

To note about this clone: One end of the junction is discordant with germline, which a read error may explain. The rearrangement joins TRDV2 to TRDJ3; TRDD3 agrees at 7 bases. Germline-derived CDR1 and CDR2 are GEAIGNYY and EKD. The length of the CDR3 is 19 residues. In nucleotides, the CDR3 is TGTGCCTGTGACACCGCTGGGGGCCGAGGCTCCTGGGACACCCGACAGACGTTTTTC. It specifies CACDTAGGRGSWDTRQTFF.

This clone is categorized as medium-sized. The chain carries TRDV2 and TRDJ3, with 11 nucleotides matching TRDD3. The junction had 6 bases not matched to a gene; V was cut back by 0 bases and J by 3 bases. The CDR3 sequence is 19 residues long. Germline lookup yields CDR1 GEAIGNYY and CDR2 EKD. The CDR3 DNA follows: TGTGCCTGTGACACCGTGGGGGATACGACGAGCTGGGACACCCGACAGATGTTTTTC. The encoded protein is CACDTVGDTTSWDTRQMFF.

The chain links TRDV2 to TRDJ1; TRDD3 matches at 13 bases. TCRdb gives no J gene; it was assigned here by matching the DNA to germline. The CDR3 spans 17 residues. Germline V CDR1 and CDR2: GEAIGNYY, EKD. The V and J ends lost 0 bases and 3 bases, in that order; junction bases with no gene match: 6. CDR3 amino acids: CACDTGGLGDTADKLIF. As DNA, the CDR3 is TGTGCCTGTGACACCGGGGGACTGGGGGATACGGCCGATAAACTCATCTTT.

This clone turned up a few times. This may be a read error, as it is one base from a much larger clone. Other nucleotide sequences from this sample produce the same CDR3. The CDR3 DNA follows: TGTGCCTGTGACAAGGTTTTGGGGCCCTACGTGAAGGGCTCCTGGGACACCCGGCAGATGTTTTTC. Encoded protein: CACDKVLGPYVKGSWDTRQMFF. The rearrangement uses TRDV2 and TRDJ3; tentatively, D is TRDD2 or TRDD3 (5 bases each). CDR1 GEAIGNYY and CDR2 EKD come from the germline V gene. The CDR3 length is 22 residues.

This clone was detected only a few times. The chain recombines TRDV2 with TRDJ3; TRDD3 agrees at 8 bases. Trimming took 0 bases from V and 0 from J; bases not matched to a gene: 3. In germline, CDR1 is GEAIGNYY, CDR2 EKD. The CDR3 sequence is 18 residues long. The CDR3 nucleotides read TGTGCCTGTGACACCGTACTGGGGGGCTCCTGGGACACCCGACAGATGTTTTTC. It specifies CACDTVLGGSWDTRQMFF.

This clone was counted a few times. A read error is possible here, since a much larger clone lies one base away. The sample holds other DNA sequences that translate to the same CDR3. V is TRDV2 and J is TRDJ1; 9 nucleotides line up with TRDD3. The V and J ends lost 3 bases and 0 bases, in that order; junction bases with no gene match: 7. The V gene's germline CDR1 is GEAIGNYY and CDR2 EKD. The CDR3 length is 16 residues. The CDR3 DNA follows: TGTGCCTGTGACGGCTTACTGGGGGAAGACACCGATAAACTCATCTTT. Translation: CACDGLLGEDTDKLIF.

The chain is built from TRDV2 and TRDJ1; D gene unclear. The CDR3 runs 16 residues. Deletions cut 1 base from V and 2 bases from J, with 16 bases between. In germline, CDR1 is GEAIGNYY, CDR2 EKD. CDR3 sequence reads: CACDTLVSRMTDKLIF. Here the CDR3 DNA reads TGTGCCTGTGACACTCTGGTCTCACGAATGACCGATAAACTCATCTTT.

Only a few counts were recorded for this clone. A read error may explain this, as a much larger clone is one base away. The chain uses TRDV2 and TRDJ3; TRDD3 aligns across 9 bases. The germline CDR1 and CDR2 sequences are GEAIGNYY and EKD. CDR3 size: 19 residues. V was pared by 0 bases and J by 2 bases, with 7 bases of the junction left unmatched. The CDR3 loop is CACDTVLGDRPWDTRQMFF. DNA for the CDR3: TGTGCCTGTGACACCGTACTGGGGGACCGCCCCTGGGACACCCGACAGATGTTTTTC.

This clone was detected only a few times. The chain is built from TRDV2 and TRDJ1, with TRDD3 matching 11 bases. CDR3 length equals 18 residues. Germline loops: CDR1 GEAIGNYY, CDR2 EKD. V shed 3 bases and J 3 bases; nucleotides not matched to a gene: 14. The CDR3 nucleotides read TGTGCCTGTGACCCCGTTACTTCTGGGGGATACATTTCCGATAAACTCATCTTT. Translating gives CACDPVTSGGYISDKLIF.

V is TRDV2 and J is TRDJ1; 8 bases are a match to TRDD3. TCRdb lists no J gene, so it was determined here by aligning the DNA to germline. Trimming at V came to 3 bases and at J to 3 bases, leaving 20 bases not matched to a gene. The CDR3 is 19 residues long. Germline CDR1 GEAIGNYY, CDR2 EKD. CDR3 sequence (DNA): TGTGCCTGTGACGCCGCTTCTGGGGGACGGATGCGGGATTCCGATAAACTCATCTTT. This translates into CACDAASGGRMRDSDKLIF.

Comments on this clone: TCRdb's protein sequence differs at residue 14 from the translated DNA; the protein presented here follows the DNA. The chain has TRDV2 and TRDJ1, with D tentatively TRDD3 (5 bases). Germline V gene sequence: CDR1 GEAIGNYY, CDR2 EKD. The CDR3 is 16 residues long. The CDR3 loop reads CACDTVLDKYTDKPIF. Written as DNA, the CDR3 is TGTGCCTGTGACACCGTACTGGACAAGTACACCGATAAACCCATCTTT.